Listed here is a single TCR beta chain. TCRdb's copy holds only in-frame clones and misses some; the assay was immunoSEQ multiplex PCR. The table records under 45,000 clones, less than 85% of them present only once. The ends were cut back, 4 bases at V and 0 bases at J, with 4 bases in the middle. The CDR3 extends over 14 amino acids. In germline, CDR1 is MNHEY, CDR2 SVGAGI. The sample comes from a study of pediatric ulcerative colitis. The sequence was collected from a girl under 18 with moderate ulcerative colitis. This chain joins TRBV6-5 and TRBJ2-6, with D hard to call. The specimen sequenced was blood. CDR3: CASSFNSGANVLTF. The CDR3 nucleotides read TGTGCCAGCAGTTTCAACTCTGGGGCCAACGTCCTGACTTTC.